These T cell receptor beta chains were read from a single sample in a study of blood T cell repertoires in COVID-19. Method: immunoSEQ multiplex PCR; TCRdb's copy keeps in-frame clones and lacks some. The table records roughly 58,000 clones, approximately 75% of them present only once. The sequenced material came from peripheral blood. Source of these receptors: a man aged 60 to 75 with COVID-19, enrolled during active disease. Both conserved end residues are part of each CDR3. Fields, in order: clone size, D gene, V gene, J gene, CDR3 DNA, CDR3 protein. D genes are given only for firm matches. Expanded clones get a size class; other rows say once, few or many, or leave the size out.

>NA|NA|TRBV18|TRBJ1-5
TGTGCCAGCTCACCGGGGCAGGGGATTGGTGGGCCCCAGCATTTT
CASSPGQGIGGPQHF
>NA|TRBD1|TRBV7-3|TRBJ1-1
TGTGCCAGCAGCTTAACAGGGGGCGCGACCACTGAAGCTTTCTTT
CASSLTGGATTEAFF
>NA|TRBD2|TRBV7-2|TRBJ2-4
TGTGCCAGCAGCCCAGGACTAGCGGGAGGAGCCAAAAACATTCAGTACTTC
CASSPGLAGGAKNIQYF
>NA|TRBD2|TRBV7-2|TRBJ2-5
TGTGCCAGCAGCTTGGCTCGCGGGGGGCTCCAAGAGACCCAGTACTTC
CASSLARGGLQETQYF
>NA|TRBD2|TRBV19|TRBJ2-3
TGTGCCAGTAGTATGACACTAGCGGGGGGGTACACACACACAGATACGCAGTATTTT
CASSMTLAGGYTHTDTQYF
>NA|NA|TRBV4-1|TRBJ2-7
TGCGCCAGCAGCCAAAACCTCCCGGCCAGGGCCACCTACGAGCAGTACTTC
CASSQNLPARATYEQYF
>NA|NA|TRBV5-8|TRBJ2-2
TGTGCCAGCAGCTTGGACAGGGCTGCCGGGGAGCTGTTTTTT
CASSLDRAAGELFF
>once|NA|TRBV19|TRBJ1-2
TGTGCCAGCAAACTAGGAGGGGTTAACTATGGCTACACCTTC
CASKLGGVNYGYTF
>NA|NA|TRBV30|TRBJ1-3
TGTGCCTGGAGTCCCTCCTCCAGGGGAAACACCATATATTTT
CAWSPSSRGNTIYF
>NA|TRBD1|TRBV2|TRBJ2-7
TGTGCCACCGGGACAGGGGCCTCCTACGAGCAGTACTTC
CATGTGASYEQYF
>NA|NA|TRBV19|TRBJ1-5
TGTGCCAGTAGTCGGGGGTGGGATCAGCCCCAGCATTTT
CASSRGWDQPQHF
>NA|NA|TRBV5-1|TRBJ2-3
TGCGCCAGCAGCTTGGGCCAGGGGTCGGATACGCAGTATTTT
CASSLGQGSDTQYF
>NA|TRBD2|TRBV4-2|TRBJ2-1
TGTGCCAGCAGCCAAGAAGGCCCGGGACTAGCGACCAATGAGCAGTTCTTC
CASSQEGPGLATNEQFF
>once|NA|TRBV18|TRBJ1-3
TGTGCCAGCTCACCTAGCACCGGGGGAAACGCTGGAAACACCATATATTTT
CASSPSTGGNAGNTIYF
>NA|TRBD1|TRBV5-8|TRBJ1-1
TGTGCCAGCAGTCGAACAGGGGAGGCTTTCTTT
CASSRTGEAFF
>NA|TRBD2|TRBV5-1|TRBJ2-6
TGCGCCAGCAGCCAGCGGACTAGCGGGGGAGAGTCTGGGGCCAACGTCCTGACTTTC
CASSQRTSGGESGANVLTF
>NA|NA|TRBV5-1|TRBJ2-3
TGCGCCAGCAGCTTAACAGCCCCGGGCACAGATACGCAGTATTTT
CASSLTAPGTDTQYF
>NA|NA|TRBV11-3|TRBJ2-5
TGTGCCAGCAGCATACAAGAGACCCAGTACTTC
CASSIQETQYF
>NA|NA|TRBV6-5|TRBJ1-5
TGTGCCAGCAAACCCGACAGGACCCATCAGCCCCAGCATTTT
CASKPDRTHQPQHF
>once|TRBD1|TRBV2|TRBJ2-7
TGTGCCAGCAAGGGACAGGGTTACGAGCAGTACTTC
CASKGQGYEQYF
>NA|NA|TRBV18|TRBJ1-4
TGTGCCAGCTCATCCGGTGGGTCTAGGGAGAGCGGAAAACTGTTTTTT
CASSSGGSRESGKLFF
>NA|NA|TRBV7-9|TRBJ1-1
TGTGCCAGCAGCTTATTCCCCGCCAGGGGTGACTTAGGAGCTTTCTTT
CASSLFPARGDLGAFF
>NA|NA|TRBV18|TRBJ2-2
TGTGCCAGCTCACAGGGGGTGAACACCGGGGAGCTGTTTTTT
CASSQGVNTGELFF
>NA|TRBD2|TRBV19|TRBJ2-5
TGTGCCAGTAGTAGCGGGGGGGCCTTGGAGACCCAGTACTTC
CASSSGGALETQYF
>NA|NA|TRBV28|TRBJ1-1
TGTGCCAGCAGCTCAACAGCCCTGAACACTGAAGCTTTCTTT
CASSSTALNTEAFF
>NA|NA|TRBV13|TRBJ2-5
TGTGCCAGCAGCTTAGATGGGGGGGAGACCCAGTACTTC
CASSLDGGETQYF
>NA|NA|TRBV7-9|TRBJ1-1
TGTGCCAGCAGCTTACCCTGGGGCCAGAACACTGAAGCTTTCTTT
CASSLPWGQNTEAFF
>NA|NA|TRBV2|TRBJ1-2
TGTGCCAGCAGTCAAGCCATACTCTATGGCTACACCTTC
CASSQAILYGYTF
>NA|TRBD1|TRBV6-2/TRBV6-3|TRBJ1-5
TGTGCCAGCAGCAGACAGGGCCTTAGATACAATCAGCCCCAGCATTTT
CASSRQGLRYNQPQHF
>NA|TRBD2|TRBV10-3|TRBJ2-5
TGTGCCATCAGTGGACTAGCGGGGGGGGAGACCCAGTACTTC
CAISGLAGGETQYF
>NA|TRBD1|TRBV5-1|TRBJ2-3
TGCGCCAGCAGCTTGGAGGGGGCCGGTACAGATACGCAGTATTTT
CASSLEGAGTDTQYF
>NA|TRBD1|TRBV3-1/TRBV3-2|TRBJ2-6
TGTGCCAGCGCGAACAGGGGGCGGGCTGGGGCCAACGTCCTGACTTTC
CASANRGRAGANVLTF
>NA|TRBD2|TRBV2|TRBJ2-1
TGTGCCAGCAGGGGCTCCGGGACTAGCGGGAACAATGAGCAGTTCTTC
CASRGSGTSGNNEQFF
>NA|TRBD1|TRBV9|TRBJ1-5
TGTGCCAGCAGCGCCACAGGGGGCAACCAGCCCCAGCATTTT
CASSATGGNQPQHF
>NA|NA|TRBV5-1|TRBJ2-5
TGCGCCAGCAGCTTGGAGCGGTCCGAGCTCGCACGGACCCAGTACTTC
CASSLERSELARTQYF
>few|TRBD2|TRBV11-2|TRBJ2-7
TGTGCCAGCCGAAAGGCGGGAGGGCTCTACGAGCAGTACTTC
CASRKAGGLYEQYF
>NA|NA|TRBV11-3|TRBJ2-7
TGTGCCAGCAGCTTAGGAGGACAAATCCTGGGAGAGCAGTACTTC
CASSLGGQILGEQYF
>NA|NA|TRBV7-2|TRBJ1-6
TGTGCCAGCAGCTTAGGAGTTACCTCAGCGAATTCACCCCTCCACTTT
CASSLGVTSANSPLHF
>NA|TRBD1|TRBV5-4|TRBJ1-1
TGTGCCAGCAGCTTGGGGAACAGGGGGCCCCCGAACACTGAAGCTTTCTTT
CASSLGNRGPPNTEAFF
>few|TRBD2|TRBV11-2|TRBJ2-3
TGTGCCAGCAGCTCCGGGACTAGCGGGGGTTCAGATACGCAGTATTTT
CASSSGTSGGSDTQYF
>NA|TRBD1|TRBV14|TRBJ2-2
TGTGCCAGCAGCCAAGACAGGGGGACCGGGGAGCTGTTTTTT
CASSQDRGTGELFF
>NA|TRBD2|TRBV7-2|TRBJ2-1
TGTGCCAGCAGCTTACGGACTAGGATCGATGAGCAGTTCTTC
CASSLRTRIDEQFF
>NA|TRBD1|TRBV19|TRBJ2-5
TGTGCCAGTAGTGGTCTGACAGGGGGCGGGGAGACCCAGTACTTC
CASSGLTGGGETQYF
>NA|NA|TRBV5-6|TRBJ2-1
TGTGCCAGCAGCTTGCGGCAGGGGTTCAAGTTCTTC
CASSLRQGFKFF
>NA|NA|TRBV28|TRBJ2-1
TGTGCCAGCAGTTCGGGACACGGCACCTACAATGAGCAGTTCTTC
CASSSGHGTYNEQFF
>NA|NA|TRBV10-3|TRBJ1-1
TGTGCCATCAGTGAGTCTAAGCTTACCAAGACTGAAGCTTTCTTT
CAISESKLTKTEAFF
>NA|TRBD1|TRBV6-5|TRBJ2-7
TGTGCCAGCACTGGACAGGCCCCCGACTACGAGCAGTACTTC
CASTGQAPDYEQYF
>NA|NA|TRBV7-9|TRBJ1-4
TGTGCCAGCAGATCCCTCGGTGGGACAAAAAATGAAAAACTGTTTTTT
CASRSLGGTKNEKLFF
>NA|TRBD2|TRBV5-4|TRBJ2-7
TGTGCCGGGGGGGACCAAAAAAACTACGAGCAGTACTTC
CAGGDQKNYEQYF
>NA|NA|TRBV9|TRBJ2-7
TGTGCCAGCAGCGTAGGTCTAGACCCCCGCTCCTACGAGCAGTACTTC
CASSVGLDPRSYEQYF
>NA|NA|TRBV7-3|TRBJ1-4
TGTGCCAGCAGCTTAAGGCCCCGGGGGGGGAATGAAAAACTGTTTTTT
CASSLRPRGGNEKLFF
>many|TRBD1|TRBV6-6|TRBJ2-7
TGTGCCAGCAGTTCGGACAGGGGGGGGTCCTACGAGCAGTACTTC
CASSSDRGGSYEQYF
>NA|TRBD2|TRBV10-3|TRBJ2-7
TGTGCCATCAAGGGGGGACTAGCGGGAGTCTACGAGCAGTACTTC
CAIKGGLAGVYEQYF
>NA|TRBD2|TRBV29-1|TRBJ2-5
TGCAGCGTTACCTTTAGCGGGGGGGCAGAGACCCAGTACTTC
CSVTFSGGAETQYF